The 22 T cell receptor beta chains in this list originate from one sample, sequenced in a study of patients and donors after allogeneic stem cell transplantation. TCRdb called the RT-PCR reads again in MiXCR, with one record for every CDR3 protein. The repertoire holds 400,000 to 450,000 distinct CDR3 sequences, with 16% as singletons. Sequencing was performed on blood, either unsorted or a sorted T cell fraction (not recorded which). The receptors originated from a human donor who was either an allogeneic HSCT recipient or a stem cell or donor lymphocyte infusion donor (not recorded which). It is not recorded whose cells these are; they may come from a transplant donor.

The rearrangement uses TRBV13 and TRBJ2-7; D is possibly TRBD2 (5 bases). Germline CDR1 reads PRHDT; CDR2 reads FYEKMQ (reference sequence). The CDR3 contains 15 residues. V gave up 5 bases and J gave up 0 bases, with 14 bases separating them. CDR3 sequence reads: CASSPRDGSSYEQYF. In DNA, the CDR3 is TGTGCCAGCAGCCCCCGGGATGGGAGCTCCTACGAGCAGTACTTC.

This chain uses TRBV10-3 with TRBJ2-1, with a weak D call TRBD2 (6 bases). CDR3 length: 13 amino acids. V dropped 4 bases and J dropped 8 bases, with 12 bases sitting between them. CDR1 and CDR2 from the germline V gene are ENHRY and SYGVKD. The CDR3 protein is CAISGRAVDEQFF. In DNA, the CDR3 is TGTGCCATCAGTGGGAGGGCCGTGGATGAGCAGTTCTTC.

This clonotype was seen a handful of times. V usage is TRBV19 and J usage is TRBJ1-5, with a tentative D call TRBD1 (5 bases). The ends were cut back, 5 bases at V and 5 bases at J, with 16 bases in the middle. The CDR3 consists of 15 residues. CDR1 and CDR2 from the germline V gene are LNHDA and SQIVND (reference sequence). CDR3 DNA: TGTGCCAGTAGTTCCTCCGGGACCCGCTATCAGCCCCAGCATTTT. Translation: CASSSSGTRYQPQHF.

The V gene is TRBV6-1, the J gene TRBJ1-1, with TRBD1 matching 10 bases. J gave up 6 bases and V 6 bases, and 1 base lay outside the gene matches. The length of the CDR3 is 12 residues. Germline V lookup: CDR1 MNHNS, CDR2 SASEGT. CDR3 nucleotides: TGTGCCAGCAGGGACAGGGGGTCTGAAGCTTTCTTT. Its translation: CASRDRGSEAFF.

The V call is TRBV5-6, the J call TRBJ2-3; possible D gene TRBD2, 5 bases. This CDR3 spans 13 amino acids. V shed 0 bases and J shed 10 bases, with 12 bases lying between them. Germline values: CDR1 SGHDT, CDR2 YYEEEE. Here the CDR3 reads CASSLERVDSQYF. Written as DNA, the CDR3 is TGTGCCAGCAGCTTGGAGAGGGTAGACTCGCAGTATTTT. Filled out from reference TRBV5-6 and TRBJ2-3, the complete variable domain reads DAGVTQSPTHLIKTRGQQVTLRCSPKSGHDTVSWYQQALGQGPQFIFQYYEEEERQRGNFPDRFSGHQFPNYSSELNVNALLLGDSALYLCASSLERVDSQYFGPGTRLTVL.

This clonotype has at least ten counts. The chain links TRBV29-1 to TRBJ2-6, with D perhaps being TRBD1 or TRBD2 (5 bases each). The ends were cut back, 3 bases at V and 0 bases at J, with 9 bases in the middle. CDR1 and CDR2 (germline): SQVTM, ANQGSEA. The CDR3 consists of 15 residues. The CDR3 region is CSVEGRFSGANVLTF. In DNA form, the CDR3 reads TGCAGCGTTGAGGGACGGTTCTCTGGGGCCAACGTCCTGACTTTC.

The sample holds a few counts of this clonotype. The gene calls are TRBV7-3 and TRBJ2-7; 9 nucleotides align to TRBD1. With V trimmed by 2 bases and J by 3 bases, 2 bases remained unmatched. Germline lookup yields CDR1 SGHTA and CDR2 FQGTGA. This CDR3 is 14 amino acids long. The CDR3 loop reads CASSLGGQGYEQYF. As DNA, the CDR3 is TGTGCCAGCAGCTTAGGGGGACAGGGCTACGAGCAGTACTTC.

This chain connects TRBV19 to TRBJ1-5, with 7 bases that match TRBD1. This CDR3 spans 16 amino acids. Germline V gene lookup returns CDR1 LNHDA and CDR2 SQIVND (reference sequence). With 3 bases clipped from V and 7 bases from J, the junction kept 12 bases outside the gene matches. CDR3 residues: CASSIRLTGLVQPQHF. The CDR3, as DNA: TGTGCCAGTAGTATTCGCTTGACAGGGCTAGTACAGCCCCAGCATTTT.

This clonotype came up a few times. The chain uses TRBV28 and TRBJ2-4; D is unresolved. The CDR3 consists of 12 residues. Per the germline V gene, CDR1 is MDHEN and CDR2 is SYDVKM. V was pared by 6 bases and J by 0 bases, with 3 bases between. The CDR3 nucleotides are TGTGCCAGCAGGAAAGCCAAAAACATTCAGTACTTC. This encodes CASRKAKNIQYF.

This clonotype was seen a few times. The J gene is TRBJ2-3, the V gene TRBV20-1; the D is unclear. The V gene's germline CDR1 is DFQATT and CDR2 SNEGSKA (reference sequence). This CDR3 contains 14 residues. Trimming took 3 bases from V and 0 from J, leaving 10 bases between them. Here the CDR3 DNA reads TGCAGTGCTAGGCCTTGGTCTAGCACAGATACGCAGTATTTT. Protein: CSARPWSSTDTQYF.

This clonotype was observed a few times. The chain employs TRBV5-1 and TRBJ2-7, with D perhaps TRBD1 or TRBD2 (5 bases each). The CDR3 has 16 residues. Germline V gene sequence: CDR1 SGHRS, CDR2 YFSETQ. The V end lost 4 bases, the J end lost 2 bases, and 19 bases lay between the germline ends. The CDR3 nucleotides are TGCGCCAGCAGCGAACCCACCCGGGGCAGTCCCTACGAGCAGTACTTC. It encodes CASSEPTRGSPYEQYF.

This clonotype was seen only a few times. The chain combines TRBV12-3 or TRBV12-4 with TRBJ1-1, with a tentative D call TRBD1 (6 bases). The CDR3 contains 15 residues. The germline V and J ends were trimmed by 3 bases and 3 bases, with 14 bases remaining between them. CDR3 in amino acids: CASSFRTAAYTEAFF. DNA of the CDR3: TGTGCCAGCAGTTTTAGGACAGCAGCTTACACTGAAGCTTTCTTT.

This clonotype has just a few counts. The chain uses TRBV28 and TRBJ2-1; 7 bases align to TRBD1. This CDR3 has 14 amino acids. CDR1 MDHEN and CDR2 SYDVKM come from the germline V gene. J gave up 8 bases and V 6 bases, and 10 bases lay outside the gene matches. The CDR3 DNA sequence: TGTGCCAGCAGGCCGGGACAGAGGCGTTATGAGCAGTTCTTC. Residues: CASRPGQRRYEQFF.

This clonotype has ten or more counts. The chain employs TRBV28 and TRBJ2-7; no clear D. This CDR3 contains 15 residues. Trimming pared 3 bases from V and 3 bases from J, leaving 15 bases between. Germline loops: CDR1 MDHEN, CDR2 SYDVKM. CDR3: CASSFGRKAYYEQYF. CDR3 nucleotide sequence: TGTGCCAGCAGTTTCGGCAGAAAAGCTTACTACGAGCAGTACTTC.

The rearrangement links TRBV4-2 to TRBJ2-5; D not resolved. Germline CDR1 LGHNA, CDR2 YNFKEQ. Trimming took 4 bases from V and 7 from J, leaving 10 bases between them. There are 12 residues in the CDR3. The CDR3 DNA reads as TGTGCCAGCAGCCCACAGTCGGGGACCCAGTACTTC. This codes for CASSPQSGTQYF.

This clonotype was seen a few times. The chain's CDR3 is CSVEDNSQGRLKGTF. CDR3 DNA: TGCAGCGTTGAAGATAACTCACAGGGGCGCCTGAAGGGCACCTTC. The chain is built from TRBV29-1 and TRBJ1-2; 7 bases are shared with TRBD1. The length of the CDR3 is 15 residues. Germline loops: CDR1 SQVTM, CDR2 ANQGSEA. The J segment lost 13 bases and the V segment lost 0 bases, leaving 17 bases of the junction unmatched.

The chain recombines TRBV15 with TRBJ2-5, with 8 bases that match TRBD2. There are 18 residues in the CDR3. V shed 2 bases, J shed 3 bases, and the junction held 14 bases outside the gene matches. Germline loops: CDR1 LNHNV, CDR2 YYDKDF (reference sequence). The CDR3 spells CATSRSPFQRGFKETQYF. CDR3 bases: TGTGCCACCAGCAGATCTCCCTTTCAGCGGGGGTTTAAAGAGACCCAGTACTTC.

V usage is TRBV20-1 and J usage is TRBJ2-4; TRBD2 matches 7 bases. The CDR3 length is 13 residues. Germline V gene sequence: CDR1 DFQATT, CDR2 SNEGSKA (reference sequence). Trimming at V came to 3 bases and at J to 1 base, leaving 0 bases not matched to a gene. CDR3 in DNA: TGCAGTGCTAGCGGGGGGGCCAAAAACATTCAGTACTTC. Its translation: CSASGGAKNIQYF.

This clonotype was counted a few times. This rearrangement joins TRBV12-3 or TRBV12-4 to TRBJ1-2; D is unclear. The CDR3 spans 12 residues. The V end lost 5 bases, the J end lost 5 bases, and 9 bases lay between the germline ends. Here the CDR3 reads CASSPSAYGYTF. The CDR3 DNA follows: TGTGCCAGCAGTCCGAGCGCTTATGGCTACACCTTC.

This clonotype was seen repeatedly, ten times or more. The chain combines TRBV6-2 or TRBV6-3 with TRBJ2-1; the match to TRBD2 covers 12 bases. This CDR3 is 15 amino acids long. Germline V gene data show CDR1 as MNHEY and CDR2 as SVGEGT. V was pared by 2 bases and J by 4 bases, with 0 bases of the junction left unmatched. DNA for the CDR3: TGTGCCAGCAGTTACGGACTAGCGGGATACAATGAGCAGTTCTTC. This encodes CASSYGLAGYNEQFF.

CDR3 protein: CASSPWTEFYEQYF. The CDR3, as DNA: TGTGCCAGCAGCCCCTGGACAGAATTCTACGAGCAGTACTTC. This chain uses TRBV5-5 with TRBJ2-7, with D tentatively TRBD1 (6 bases). V lost 4 bases to trimming and J lost 3 bases, with 14 bases between them. The CDR3 sequence is 14 residues long. Per the germline V gene, CDR1 is SGHKS and CDR2 is YYEKEE (reference sequence).

Here the CDR3 reads CASSLIQGRQYF. The CDR3 coding sequence is TGTGCCAGCAGTTTAATACAGGGGCGGCAGTACTTC. The gene calls are TRBV12-3 or TRBV12-4 and TRBJ2-7, with 7 bases aligning to TRBD1. V trimming: 2 bases; J trimming: 9 bases; junction bases outside the gene matches: 4. The CDR3 contains 12 residues.